A selection of T cell receptor beta chains follows, all from one sample in a study of blood T cell repertoires in COVID-19. Measured with immunoSEQ multiplex PCR; TCRdb has only the in-frame clones, and not every one. The repertoire holds 400,000 or so clones, with around 87% as singletons. Sequencing input: PBMCs or T cells enriched from blood (not recorded which). The source of these receptors is a man under 40 who had recovered from COVID-19. Both conserved end residues are part of each CDR3. Rows may omit the clone size; those that give it use once, few, many or a size class.

clone size	V gene	J gene	CDR3 protein
-	TRBV7-6	TRBJ2-7	CASSFYSGSGYEQYF
few	TRBV7-3	TRBJ2-1	CASSLMSGSYNEQFF
-	TRBV29-1	TRBJ1-2	CSVAGGRLGYTF
-	TRBV18	TRBJ2-7	CASSPHGEAYEQYF
once	TRBV19	TRBJ1-2	CASSIDPGQTNYGYTF
-	TRBV20-1	TRBJ2-7	CSARESNEQYF
-	TRBV6-4	TRBJ2-2	CASSGCPSGRIGGELFF
once	TRBV29-1	TRBJ1-1	CSVDGEIMNTEAFF
-	TRBV28	TRBJ2-5	CASSRGGETQYF
-	TRBV9	TRBJ2-3	CASSVDSGYTQYF
-	TRBV7-6	TRBJ1-2	CASSSTGGETEGYTF
-	TRBV19	TRBJ2-1	CASSVTGYEQFF
once	TRBV25-1	TRBJ2-5	CASRGDPGLAGKETQYF
-	TRBV7-9	TRBJ1-1	CASSLGSGNTEAFF
once	TRBV19	TRBJ1-4	CASSRIQGYYEKLFF
-	TRBV19	TRBJ1-2	CASRERLANYGYTF
-	TRBV28	TRBJ1-5	CASSSTGVWSNQPQHF
-	TRBV5-8	TRBJ1-1	CASSLIAGSGEAFF
-	TRBV19	TRBJ1-4	CASSLLGVQGVEKLFF
-	TRBV23-1	TRBJ1-3	CASSQFKPFHSGNTIYF
few	TRBV5-4	TRBJ1-6	CASSLQGRQNSPLHF
-	TRBV5-5	TRBJ2-2	CASSLRGGETGELFF
-	TRBV24-1	TRBJ2-1	CATSDPGLAEYNEQFF
-	TRBV28	TRBJ1-6	CASSLPHRDIRSPLHF